Shown below are 3 T cell receptor beta chains from a single sample sequenced in a study of T cells after yellow fever vaccination. MiXCR, applied by TCRdb to the 5' RACE reads, yields one record per CDR3 protein. Seen here are roughly 99,000 distinct CDR3 sequences, around 5.8% observed once, and the top ten hold under 50%. Sequencing was performed on CD8+ T cells sorted from PBMCs, taken 10 days after the yellow fever booster vaccination. These receptors were collected from a man between 18 and 29 years old who received the YFV17D yellow fever vaccine.

Ten or more counts support this clonotype. J is TRBJ2-7 and V is TRBV10-1, with 9 bases aligning to TRBD1. The CDR3 contains 15 residues. Germline CDR1 reads WNHNN; CDR2 reads SYGVQD (reference sequence). The V gene end was trimmed by 0 bases and the J gene end by 5 bases; junction bases not matched to a gene: 5. In DNA, the CDR3 is TGCGCCAGCAGTGAGTCTCGGGACAGGGTCAACGAGCAGTACTTC. This gives the protein CASSESRDRVNEQYF.

This chain uses TRBV28 with TRBJ2-3; 9 bases agree with TRBD2. The trim removed 4 bases at V and 6 bases at J, leaving 14 bases unmatched. CDR1 and CDR2 (germline): MDHEN, SYDVKM. This CDR3 comprises 17 residues. In DNA form, the CDR3 reads TGTGCCAGCAGTTCCGTGGCTAGCGGGGCGGTAGGTGATACGCAGTATTTT. Residues: CASSSVASGAVGDTQYF. The full variable domain, with the rest looked up from reference TRBV28 and TRBJ2-3, is DVKVTQSSRYLVKRTGEKVFLECVQDMDHENMFWYRQDPGLGLRLIYFSYDVKMKEKGDIPEGYSVSREKKERFSLILESASTNQTSMYLCASSSVASGAVGDTQYFGPGTRLTVL.

This clonotype was counted many times. This chain links TRBV5-1 with TRBJ2-1, with TRBD1 identical over 7 bases. This CDR3 is built from 15 residues. V was pared by 0 bases and J by 6 bases, with 6 bases of the junction left unmatched. CDR1 is SGHRS and CDR2 is YFSETQ in the germline V gene. The CDR3 region is CASSLVPGGGNEQFF. The DNA of the CDR3 is TGCGCCAGCAGCTTGGTGCCAGGGGGTGGCAATGAGCAGTTCTTC.